This T cell receptor beta chain was obtained from a study of blood T cell repertoires in COVID-19. Overall study: T cells, B-cell-depleted T cells, or PBMCs provided the cDNA or gDNA that served as material.

The CDR3 runs to 13 residues. From germline, CDR1 is SNHLY and CDR2 FYNNEI. V lost 6 bases and J 10 bases, leaving 13 bases between the germline ends. Method: immunoSEQ multiplex PCR; TCRdb's copy keeps in-frame clones and lacks some. The sample contains some 150,000 clones, about 88% of which appear only once. The chain links TRBV2 to TRBJ1-6; a possible D gene is TRBD1 (6 bases). The sample was peripheral blood. The clonotype originates from a woman in her seventies with acute or convalescent COVID-19. The CDR3, as DNA: TGTGCCAGCAGGTACAGGGTGGACTCACCCCTCCACTTT. The encoded protein is CASRYRVDSPLHF.